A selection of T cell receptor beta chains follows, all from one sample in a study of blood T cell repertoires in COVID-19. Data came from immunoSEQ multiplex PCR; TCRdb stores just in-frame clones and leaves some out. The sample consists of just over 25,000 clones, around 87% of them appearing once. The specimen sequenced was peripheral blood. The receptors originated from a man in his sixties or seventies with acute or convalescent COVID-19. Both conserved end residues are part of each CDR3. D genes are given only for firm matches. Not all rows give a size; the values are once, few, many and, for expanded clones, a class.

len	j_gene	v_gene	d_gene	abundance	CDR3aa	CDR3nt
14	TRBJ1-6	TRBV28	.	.	CASQGSSYNSPLHF	TGTGCCAGCCAGGGAAGCTCCTATAATTCACCCCTCCACTTT
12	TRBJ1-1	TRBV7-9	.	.	CASSLGAGEAFF	TGTGCCAGCAGCTTAGGGGCAGGGGAAGCTTTCTTT
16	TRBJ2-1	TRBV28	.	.	CASSLGSRRSYNEQFF	TGTGCCAGCAGTTTAGGTTCGCGCCGCTCCTACAATGAGCAGTTCTTC
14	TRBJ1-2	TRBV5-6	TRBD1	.	CASSIGQGNYGYTF	TGTGCCAGCAGCATCGGACAGGGGAACTATGGCTACACCTTC
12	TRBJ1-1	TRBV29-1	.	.	CSASRGYTEAFF	TGCAGCGCTAGTAGGGGGTACACTGAAGCTTTCTTT
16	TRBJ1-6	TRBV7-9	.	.	CASSSPDRTHNSPLHF	TGTGCCAGCAGCTCCCCCGACAGAACCCATAATTCACCCCTCCACTTT
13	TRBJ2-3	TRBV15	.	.	CATSRDNKDTQYF	TGTGCCACCAGCAGAGATAACAAGGATACGCAGTATTTT
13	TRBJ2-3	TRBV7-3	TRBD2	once	CASSWTSADTQYF	TGTGCCAGCAGCTGGACTAGCGCAGATACGCAGTATTTT
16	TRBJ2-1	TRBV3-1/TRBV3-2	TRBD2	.	CASSQETSGNYNEQFF	TGTGCCAGCAGCCAAGAGACTAGCGGGAATTACAATGAGCAGTTCTTC
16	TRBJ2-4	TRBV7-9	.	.	CASSLVQGEGKNIQYF	TGTGCCAGCAGCTTAGTACAGGGAGAGGGCAAAAACATTCAGTACTTC
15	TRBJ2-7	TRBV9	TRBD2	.	CASSVDSPSGNEQYF	TGTGCCAGCAGCGTAGATTCGCCTAGCGGGAACGAGCAGTACTTC
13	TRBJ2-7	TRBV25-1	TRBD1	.	CASSGITGAEQYF	TGTGCCAGCAGTGGGATAACAGGGGCCGAGCAGTACTTC
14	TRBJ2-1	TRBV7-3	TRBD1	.	CASSLDRAYNEQFF	TGTGCCAGCAGCTTGGACAGGGCCTACAATGAGCAGTTCTTC
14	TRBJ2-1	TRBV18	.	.	CASSPVGPPNEQFF	TGTGCCAGCTCACCGGTGGGGCCTCCGAATGAGCAGTTCTTC
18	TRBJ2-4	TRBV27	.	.	CASSLTFGRQLAKNIQYF	TGTGCCAGCAGTTTGACTTTCGGCCGACAGTTAGCCAAAAACATTCAGTACTTC
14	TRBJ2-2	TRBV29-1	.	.	CSVVGGPGTGELFF	TGCAGCGTTGTCGGAGGTCCGGGCACCGGGGAGCTGTTTTTT
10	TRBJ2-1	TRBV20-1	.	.	CSARLNEQFF	TGCAGTGCTAGGTTAAATGAGCAATTCTTC
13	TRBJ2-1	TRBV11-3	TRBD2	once	CASSFSGSGEQFF	TGTGCCAGCAGCTTTAGCGGGAGCGGTGAGCAGTTCTTC
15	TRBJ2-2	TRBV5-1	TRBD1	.	CASSFATGGTGELFF	TGCGCCAGCAGCTTTGCAACAGGGGGCACCGGGGAGCTGTTTTTT
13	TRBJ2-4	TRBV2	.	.	CASRGDNIDIQYF	TGTGCCAGCAGGGGGGACAATATAGACATTCAGTACTTC
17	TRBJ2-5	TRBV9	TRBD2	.	CASSPSGIAGGRETQYF	TGTGCCAGCAGTCCCTCCGGCATAGCGGGAGGGAGGGAGACCCAGTACTTC